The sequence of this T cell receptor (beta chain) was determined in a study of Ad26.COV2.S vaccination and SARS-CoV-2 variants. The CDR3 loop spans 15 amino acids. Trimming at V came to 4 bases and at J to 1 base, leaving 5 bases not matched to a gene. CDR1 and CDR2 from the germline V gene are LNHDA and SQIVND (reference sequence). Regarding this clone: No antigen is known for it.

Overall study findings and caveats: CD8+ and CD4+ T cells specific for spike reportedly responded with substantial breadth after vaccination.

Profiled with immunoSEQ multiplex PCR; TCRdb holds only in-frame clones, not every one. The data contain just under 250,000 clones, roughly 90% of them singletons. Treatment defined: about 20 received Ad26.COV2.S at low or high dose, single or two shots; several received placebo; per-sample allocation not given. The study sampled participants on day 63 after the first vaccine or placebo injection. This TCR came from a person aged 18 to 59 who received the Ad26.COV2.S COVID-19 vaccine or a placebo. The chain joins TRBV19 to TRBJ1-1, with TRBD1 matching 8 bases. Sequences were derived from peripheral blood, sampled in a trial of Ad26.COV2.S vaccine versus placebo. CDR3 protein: CASSSQGAPNTEAFF. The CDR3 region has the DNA TGTGCCAGTAGTAGCCAGGGGGCGCCGAACACTGAAGCTTTCTTT.